This T cell receptor beta chain was retrieved from a study of blood T cells in healthy people across ages. Findings and limits, study-wide: With naive T cell percentage, TCR beta diversity showed a strong correlation. Both naive CD4+ cell counts and diversity were greater in long-lived donors than in aged donors. TCR beta diversity per million T cells fell roughly linearly with age.

Notes on this clonotype: Its antigen is still unknown.

CDR3 size: 15 residues. The ends were cut back, 1 base at V and 2 bases at J, with 10 bases in the middle. PCR was performed a second time for about 7 to 12 cycles using a sample-barcoded 5' primer and a J-beta primer mix. TCRdb redid the calling of the 5' RACE reads with MiXCR, one entry per CDR3 protein. The sample includes roughly 700,000 distinct CDR3 sequences, roughly 32% of them seen just once. The sequenced material came from blood. The clonotype originates from a woman of 80 years or more in good health. V gene TRBV12-3 or TRBV12-4 combines with J gene TRBJ2-3, with D maybe TRBD2 (6 bases). The CDR3 DNA follows: TGTGCCAGCAGTTTAGGCGGGAAGAACACAGATACGCAGTATTTT. Protein: CASSLGGKNTDTQYF.